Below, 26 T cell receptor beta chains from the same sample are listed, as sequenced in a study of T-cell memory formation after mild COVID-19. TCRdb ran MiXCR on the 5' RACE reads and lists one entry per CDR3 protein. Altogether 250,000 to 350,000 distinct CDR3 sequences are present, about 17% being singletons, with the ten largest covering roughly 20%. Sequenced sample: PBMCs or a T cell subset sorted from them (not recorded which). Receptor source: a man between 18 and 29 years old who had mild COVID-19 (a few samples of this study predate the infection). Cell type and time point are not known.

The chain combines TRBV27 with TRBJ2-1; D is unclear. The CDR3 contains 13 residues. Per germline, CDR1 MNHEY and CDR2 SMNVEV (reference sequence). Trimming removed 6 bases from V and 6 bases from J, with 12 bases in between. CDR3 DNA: TGTGCCAGCAGAAGACGAGCAGGCAATGAGCAGTTCTTC. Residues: CASRRRAGNEQFF.

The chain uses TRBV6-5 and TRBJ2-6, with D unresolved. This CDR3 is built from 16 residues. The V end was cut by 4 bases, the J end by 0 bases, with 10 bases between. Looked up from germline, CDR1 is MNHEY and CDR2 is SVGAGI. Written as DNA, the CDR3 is TGTGCCAGCAGTTTTTACGACCGCTCTGGGGCCAACGTCCTGACTTTC. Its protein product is CASSFYDRSGANVLTF.

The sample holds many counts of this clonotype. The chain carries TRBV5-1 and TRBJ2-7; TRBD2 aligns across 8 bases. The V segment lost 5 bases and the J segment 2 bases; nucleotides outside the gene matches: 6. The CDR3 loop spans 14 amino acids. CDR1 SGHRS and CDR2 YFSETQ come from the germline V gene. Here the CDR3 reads CASSRIAGTYEQYF. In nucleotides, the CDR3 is TGCGCCAGCAGTAGAATAGCGGGAACCTACGAGCAGTACTTC. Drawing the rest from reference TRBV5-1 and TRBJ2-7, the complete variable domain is KAGVTQTPRYLIKTRGQQVTLSCSPISGHRSVSWYQQTPGQGLQFLFEYFSETQRNKGNFPGRFSGRQFSNSRSEMNVSTLELGDSALYLCASSRIAGTYEQYFGPGTRLTVT.

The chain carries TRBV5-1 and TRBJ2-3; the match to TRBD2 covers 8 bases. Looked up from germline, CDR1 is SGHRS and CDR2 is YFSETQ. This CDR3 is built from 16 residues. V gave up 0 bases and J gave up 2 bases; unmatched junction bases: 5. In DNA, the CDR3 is TGCGCCAGCAGCTTGGTAGCGGGGAGGCCCACAGATACGCAGTATTTT. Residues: CASSLVAGRPTDTQYF.

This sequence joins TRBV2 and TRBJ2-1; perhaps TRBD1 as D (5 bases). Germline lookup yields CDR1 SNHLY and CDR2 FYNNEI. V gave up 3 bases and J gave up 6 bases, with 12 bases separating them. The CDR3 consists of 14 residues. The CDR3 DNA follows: TGTGCCAGCAGTGATTCTGGACATGGCAATGAGCAGTTCTTC. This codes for CASSDSGHGNEQFF.

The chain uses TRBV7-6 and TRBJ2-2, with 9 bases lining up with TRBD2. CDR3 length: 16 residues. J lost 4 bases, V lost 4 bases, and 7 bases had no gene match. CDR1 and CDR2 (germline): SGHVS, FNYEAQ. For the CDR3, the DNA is TGTGCCAGCAGCTATAGCGGGGGCCAGGGCACCGGGGAGCTGTTTTTT. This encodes CASSYSGGQGTGELFF.

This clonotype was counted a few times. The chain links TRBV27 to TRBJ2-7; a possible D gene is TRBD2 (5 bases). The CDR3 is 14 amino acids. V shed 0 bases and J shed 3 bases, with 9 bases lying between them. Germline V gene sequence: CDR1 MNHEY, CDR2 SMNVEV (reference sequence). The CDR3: CASSLSAGFYEQYF. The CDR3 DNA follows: TGTGCCAGCAGTTTATCTGCGGGCTTCTACGAGCAGTACTTC.

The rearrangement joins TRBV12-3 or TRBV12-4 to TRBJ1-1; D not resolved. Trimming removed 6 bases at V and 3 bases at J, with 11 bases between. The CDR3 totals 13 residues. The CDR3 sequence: CASSLGKDTEAFF. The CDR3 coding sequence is TGTGCCAGCAGCCTCGGCAAGGACACTGAAGCTTTCTTT.

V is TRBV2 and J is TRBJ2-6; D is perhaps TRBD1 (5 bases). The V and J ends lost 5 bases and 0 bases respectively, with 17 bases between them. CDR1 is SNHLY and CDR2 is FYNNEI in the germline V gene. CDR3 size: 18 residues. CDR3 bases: TGTGCCAGCAGTTTCGAGGCCGACAGTTACTCTGGGGCCAACGTCCTGACTTTC. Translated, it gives CASSFEADSYSGANVLTF. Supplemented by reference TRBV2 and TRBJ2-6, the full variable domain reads EPEVTQTPSHQVTQMGQEVILRCVPISNHLYFYWYRQILGQKVEFLVSFYNNEISEKSEIFDDQFSVERPDGSNFTLKIRSTKLEDSAMYFCASSFEADSYSGANVLTFGAGSRLTVL.

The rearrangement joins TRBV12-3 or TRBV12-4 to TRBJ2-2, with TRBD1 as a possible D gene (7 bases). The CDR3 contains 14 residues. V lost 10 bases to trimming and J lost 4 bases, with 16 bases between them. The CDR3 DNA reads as TGTGCCACCCGAGACAGGGAGGTCACCGGGGAGCTGTTTTTT. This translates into CATRDREVTGELFF.

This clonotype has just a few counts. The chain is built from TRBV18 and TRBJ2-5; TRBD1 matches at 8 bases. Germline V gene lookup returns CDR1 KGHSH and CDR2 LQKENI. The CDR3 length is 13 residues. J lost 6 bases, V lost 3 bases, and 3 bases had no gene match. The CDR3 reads CASSPGQGQTQYF. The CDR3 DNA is TGTGCCAGCTCACCTGGACAGGGCCAGACCCAGTACTTC.

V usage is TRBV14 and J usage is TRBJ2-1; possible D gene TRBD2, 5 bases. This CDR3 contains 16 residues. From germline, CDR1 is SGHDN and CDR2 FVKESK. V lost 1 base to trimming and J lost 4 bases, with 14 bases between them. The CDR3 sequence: CASSQVGGFGYNEQFF. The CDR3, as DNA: TGTGCCAGCAGCCAAGTCGGCGGGTTTGGATACAATGAGCAGTTCTTC.

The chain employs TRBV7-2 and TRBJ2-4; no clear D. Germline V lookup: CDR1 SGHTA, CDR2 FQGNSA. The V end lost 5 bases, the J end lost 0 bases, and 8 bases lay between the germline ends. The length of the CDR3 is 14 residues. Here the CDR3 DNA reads TGTGCCAGCAGCCTACAGAGAGCCAAAAACATTCAGTACTTC. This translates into CASSLQRAKNIQYF. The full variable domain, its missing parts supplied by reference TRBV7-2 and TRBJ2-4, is GAGVSQSPSNKVTEKGKDVELRCDPISGHTALYWYRQSLGQGLEFLIYFQGNSAPDKSGLPSDRFSAERTGGSVSTLTIQRTQQEDSAVYLCASSLQRAKNIQYFGAGTRLSVL.

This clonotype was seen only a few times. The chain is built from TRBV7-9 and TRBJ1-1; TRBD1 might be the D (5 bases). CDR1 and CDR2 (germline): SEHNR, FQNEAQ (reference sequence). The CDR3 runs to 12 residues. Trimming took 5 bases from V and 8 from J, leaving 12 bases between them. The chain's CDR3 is CASSPGPREAFF. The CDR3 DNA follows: TGTGCCAGCAGCCCGGGACCCCGAGAAGCTTTCTTT.

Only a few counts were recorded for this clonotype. The CDR3 spells CASSYPSIASGGPSTDTQYF. For the CDR3, the DNA is TGTGCCAGCAGTTACCCTTCCATTGCTAGCGGGGGACCTAGCACAGATACGCAGTATTTT. The chain links TRBV6-2 or TRBV6-3 to TRBJ2-3; 10 positions agree with TRBD2. CDR1 MNHEY and CDR2 SVGEGT come from the germline V gene. The length of the CDR3 is 20 residues. The J segment lost 0 bases and the V segment lost 2 bases, leaving 14 bases of the junction unmatched.

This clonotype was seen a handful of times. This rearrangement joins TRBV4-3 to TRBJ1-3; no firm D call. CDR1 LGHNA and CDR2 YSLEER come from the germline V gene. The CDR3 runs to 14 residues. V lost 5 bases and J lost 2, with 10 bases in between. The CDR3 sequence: CASSYLTTGNTIYF. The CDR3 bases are TGCGCCAGCAGCTATCTTACTACTGGAAACACCATATATTTT.

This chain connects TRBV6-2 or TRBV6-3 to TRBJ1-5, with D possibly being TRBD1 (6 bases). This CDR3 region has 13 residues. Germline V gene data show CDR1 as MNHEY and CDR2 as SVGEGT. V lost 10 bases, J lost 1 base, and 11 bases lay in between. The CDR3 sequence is CATQDRSNQPQHF. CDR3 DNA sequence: TGTGCCACCCAGGACAGAAGCAATCAGCCCCAGCATTTT.

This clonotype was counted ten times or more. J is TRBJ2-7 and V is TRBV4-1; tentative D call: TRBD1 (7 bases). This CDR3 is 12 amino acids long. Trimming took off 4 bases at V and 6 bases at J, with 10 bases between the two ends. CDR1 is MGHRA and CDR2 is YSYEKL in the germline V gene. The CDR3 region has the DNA TGCGCCAGCAGCCGGAGGGGGCGCGAGCAGTACGTC. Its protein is CASSRRGREQYV.

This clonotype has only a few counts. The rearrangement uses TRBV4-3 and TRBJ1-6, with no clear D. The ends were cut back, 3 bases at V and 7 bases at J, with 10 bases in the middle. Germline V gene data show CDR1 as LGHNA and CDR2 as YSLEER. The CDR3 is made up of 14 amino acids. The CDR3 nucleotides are TGCGCCAGCAGCCATGACAACAGAAATTCACCCCTCCACTTT. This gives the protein CASSHDNRNSPLHF.

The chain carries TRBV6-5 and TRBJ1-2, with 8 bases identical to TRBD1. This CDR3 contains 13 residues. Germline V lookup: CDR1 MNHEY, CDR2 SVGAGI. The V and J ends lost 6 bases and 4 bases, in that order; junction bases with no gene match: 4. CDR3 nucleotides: TGTGCCAGCAGCAAAACAGGGGGCTATGGCTACACCTTC. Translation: CASSKTGGYGYTF.

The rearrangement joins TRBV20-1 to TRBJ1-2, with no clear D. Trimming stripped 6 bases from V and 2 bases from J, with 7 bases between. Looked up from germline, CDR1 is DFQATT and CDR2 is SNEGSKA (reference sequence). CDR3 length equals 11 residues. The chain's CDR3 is CSAAENYGYTF. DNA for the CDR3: TGCAGTGCCGCGGAGAACTATGGCTACACCTTC.

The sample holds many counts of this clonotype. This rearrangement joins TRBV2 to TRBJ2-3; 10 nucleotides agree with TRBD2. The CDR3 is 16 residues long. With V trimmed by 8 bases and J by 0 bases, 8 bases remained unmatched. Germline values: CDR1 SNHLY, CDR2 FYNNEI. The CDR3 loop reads CASLQRGGPSTDTQYF. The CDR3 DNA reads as TGTGCCAGCCTCCAGCGGGGGGGACCCAGCACAGATACGCAGTATTTT.

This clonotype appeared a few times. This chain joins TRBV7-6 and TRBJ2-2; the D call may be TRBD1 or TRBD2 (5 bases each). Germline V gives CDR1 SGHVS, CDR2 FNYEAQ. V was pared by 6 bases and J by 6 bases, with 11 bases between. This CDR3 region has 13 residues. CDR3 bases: TGTGCCAGCAGTCGGGACCTACCCGGGGAGCTGTTTTTT. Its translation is CASSRDLPGELFF.

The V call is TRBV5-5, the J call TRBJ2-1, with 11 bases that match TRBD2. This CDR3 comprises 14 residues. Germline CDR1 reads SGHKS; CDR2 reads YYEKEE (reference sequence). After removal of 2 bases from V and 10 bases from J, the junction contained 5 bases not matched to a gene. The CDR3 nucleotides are TGTGCCAGCAGCTTACTAGCGGGGGAATTCGAGCAGTTCTTC. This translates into CASSLLAGEFEQFF.

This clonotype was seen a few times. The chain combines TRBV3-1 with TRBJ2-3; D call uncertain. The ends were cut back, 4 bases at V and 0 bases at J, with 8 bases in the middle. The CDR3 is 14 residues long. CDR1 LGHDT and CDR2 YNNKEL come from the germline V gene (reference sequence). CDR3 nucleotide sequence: TGTGCCAGCAGCCCTCAATCTAGCACAGATACGCAGTATTTT. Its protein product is CASSPQSSTDTQYF.

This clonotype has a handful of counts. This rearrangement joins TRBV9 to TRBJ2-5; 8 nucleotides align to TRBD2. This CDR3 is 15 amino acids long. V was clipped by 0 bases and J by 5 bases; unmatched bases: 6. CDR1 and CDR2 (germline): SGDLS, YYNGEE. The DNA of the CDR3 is TGTGCCAGCAGCGTAGTCGGACTAGCATGGGAGACCCAGTACTTC. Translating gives CASSVVGLAWETQYF.